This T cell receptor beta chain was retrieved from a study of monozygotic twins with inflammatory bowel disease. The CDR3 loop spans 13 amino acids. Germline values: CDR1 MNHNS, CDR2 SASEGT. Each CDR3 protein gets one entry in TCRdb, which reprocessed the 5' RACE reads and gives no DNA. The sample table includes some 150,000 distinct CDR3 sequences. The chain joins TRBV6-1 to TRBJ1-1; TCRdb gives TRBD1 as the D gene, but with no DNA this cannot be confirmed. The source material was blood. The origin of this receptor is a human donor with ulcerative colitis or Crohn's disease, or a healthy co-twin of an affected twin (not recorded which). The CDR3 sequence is CAAYRERGTEAFF.